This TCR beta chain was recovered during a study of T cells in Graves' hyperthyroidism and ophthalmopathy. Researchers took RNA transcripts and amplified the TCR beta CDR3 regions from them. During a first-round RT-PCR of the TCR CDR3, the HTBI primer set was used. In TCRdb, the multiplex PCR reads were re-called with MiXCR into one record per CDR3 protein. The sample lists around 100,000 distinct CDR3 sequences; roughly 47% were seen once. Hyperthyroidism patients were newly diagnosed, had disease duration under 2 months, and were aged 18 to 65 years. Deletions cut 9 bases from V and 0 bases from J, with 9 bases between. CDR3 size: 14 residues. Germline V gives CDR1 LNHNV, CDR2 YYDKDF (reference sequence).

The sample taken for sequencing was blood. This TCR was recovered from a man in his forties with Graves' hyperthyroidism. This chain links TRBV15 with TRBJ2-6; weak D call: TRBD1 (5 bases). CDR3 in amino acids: CATGASSGANVLTF. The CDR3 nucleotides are TGTGCCACAGGGGCAAGCTCTGGGGCCAACGTCCTGACTTTC.